Below, 10 T cell receptor beta chains from the same sample are listed, as sequenced in a study of T cell responses to AZD1222 COVID-19 vaccine. Sequencing used immunoSEQ multiplex PCR; TCRdb keeps in-frame clones, though not all of them. The table has 100,000 to 110,000 clones, roughly 91% seen once. Sequenced material: peripheral blood, taken on day 0 of AZD1222 vaccination. These receptor sequences come from an adult in good health.

The chain combines TRBV3-1 (or the pseudogene TRBV3-2) with TRBJ2-3; no clear D. The CDR3 consists of 13 residues. V was shortened by 0 bases and J by 3 bases, with 4 bases between the two germline ends. From germline, CDR1 is LGHDT and CDR2 YNNKEL (reference sequence). The CDR3 is CASSQDGTDTQYF. The CDR3 DNA follows: TGTGCCAGCAGCCAAGACGGGACAGATACGCAGTATTTT.

The chain is built from TRBV20-1 and TRBJ2-1; D is possibly TRBD2 (5 bases). The CDR3 is 13 amino acids. V dropped 3 bases and J dropped 3 bases, with 9 bases sitting between them. The germline CDR1 and CDR2 sequences are DFQATT and SNEGSKA (reference sequence). Here the CDR3 reads CSASSAFYNEQFF. CDR3 DNA sequence: TGCAGTGCTAGTAGCGCGTTCTACAATGAGCAGTTCTTC.

The CDR3 loop reads CASSPRLLIGQGNQPQHF. CDR3 nucleotide sequence: TGTGCCAGCAGTCCTCGACTTCTAATCGGACAGGGTAATCAGCCCCAGCATTTT. The chain joins TRBV27 to TRBJ1-5; 8 bases are a match to TRBD1. This CDR3 is 18 amino acids long. Per germline, CDR1 MNHEY and CDR2 SMNVEV (reference sequence). The V segment lost 5 bases and the J segment 4 bases; nucleotides outside the gene matches: 16.

The J gene is TRBJ1-4, the V gene TRBV7-2, with 9 bases fitting TRBD1. Per the germline V gene, CDR1 is SGHTA and CDR2 is FQGNSA. CDR3 length: 14 residues. J was trimmed by 8 bases and V by 5 bases; bases with no gene match: 6. The CDR3 DNA follows: TGTGCCAGCAGCCCTCGGACAGGGGAAGAAAAACTGTTTTTT. Residues: CASSPRTGEEKLFF.

The chain links TRBV14 to TRBJ2-1; no definite D call. This CDR3 spans 11 amino acids. Germline CDR1 reads SGHDN; CDR2 reads FVKESK. The germline V and J ends were trimmed by 4 bases and 8 bases, with 6 bases remaining between them. The CDR3, as DNA: TGTGCCAGCAGCCGAGAATATGAGCAGTTCTTC. Translating it yields CASSREYEQFF.

The chain employs TRBV5-8 and TRBJ2-5, with D perhaps matching TRBD1 or TRBD2 (5 bases each). The germline V gene has CDR1 SGHTS and CDR2 YDEGEE. This CDR3 spans 15 amino acids. V gave up 0 bases and J gave up 5 bases, with 14 bases separating them. This chain's CDR3 is CASSLGRTRGETQYF. The CDR3 DNA follows: TGTGCCAGCAGCTTGGGACGGACTCGGGGCGAGACCCAGTACTTC.

V gene TRBV9 combines with J gene TRBJ2-1, with TRBD2 matching over 11 bases. The CDR3 runs 16 residues. CDR1 SGDLS and CDR2 YYNGEE come from the germline V gene. With 1 base clipped from V and 3 bases from J, the junction kept 3 bases outside the gene matches. CDR3 in amino acids: CASSVTSGSHYNEQFF. The CDR3 DNA follows: TGTGCCAGCAGCGTAACTAGCGGGAGCCACTACAATGAGCAGTTCTTC.

This chain connects TRBV19 to TRBJ2-5, with D possibly matching TRBD1 (6 bases). The germline V and J ends were trimmed by 5 bases and 5 bases, with 12 bases remaining between them. The CDR3 is 13 amino acids. Germline V gene sequence: CDR1 LNHDA, CDR2 SQIVND (reference sequence). The CDR3 here is CASSFRGSETQYF. The CDR3 nucleotides read TGTGCCAGTAGTTTCAGGGGATCGGAGACCCAGTACTTC.

V gene TRBV3-1 (or the pseudogene TRBV3-2) combines with J gene TRBJ1-6, with D unclear. V was cut by 2 bases and J by 13 bases, with 12 bases left in between. Germline CDR1 and CDR2: LGHDT and YNNKEL (reference sequence). The CDR3 is 13 residues long. CDR3 DNA: TGTGCCAGCAGCCAAAACAACGGTCGGCCCCTCCACTTT. Encoded protein: CASSQNNGRPLHF.

The V call is TRBV27, the J call TRBJ1-2; D might be TRBD1 (5 bases). This CDR3 region has 13 residues. V was pared by 2 bases and J by 2 bases, with 6 bases between. In germline, CDR1 is MNHEY, CDR2 SMNVEV (reference sequence). The CDR3 sequence: CASSLRGNYGYTF. The DNA of the CDR3 is TGTGCCAGCAGTTTACGGGGGAACTATGGCTACACCTTC.